This is a list of T cell receptor beta chains from one sample in a study of shared clonotypes between healthy human individuals. The protocol was immunoSEQ multiplex PCR, while the TCRdb copy is restricted to in-frame clones and leaves out a portion. The data contain about 1 million clones, around 82% of them singletons. The sequencing sample was made of memory CD4+ T cells from PBMCs. These receptors were obtained from a man between 18 and 35 years old in good health. Some clones in this sample may be carry-over from other donors' samples. Each CDR3 is given with its conserved first and last residue. The order of the fields is D gene, clone size, J gene, V gene, CDR3 protein, CDR3 DNA. A D gene is named only where the DNA matches it firmly. Clone size is not always given. Where it is, it says once, few, many or a class for expanded clones.

D: TRBD1
size: .
J: TRBJ1-2
V: TRBV28
CDR3: CASSPGQGLTGDYTF
DNA: TGTGCCAGCAGTCCTGGACAGGGCCTAACAGGAGACTACACCTTC

D: .
size: .
J: TRBJ2-7
V: TRBV7-2
CDR3: CASSPERGSEQYF
DNA: TGTGCCAGCAGCCCTGAACGGGGCAGCGAGCAGTACTTC

D: .
size: .
J: TRBJ2-7
V: TRBV19
CDR3: CASSIRGLSYEQYF
DNA: TGTGCCAGTAGTATTAGGGGCCTCTCCTACGAGCAGTACTTC

D: .
size: .
J: TRBJ2-5
V: TRBV5-1
CDR3: CASSTGRAWETQYF
DNA: TGCGCCAGCAGCACCGGACGGGCTTGGGAGACCCAGTACTTC

D: .
size: .
J: TRBJ2-3
V: TRBV29-1
CDR3: CSVETRGTDTQYF
DNA: TGCAGCGTTGAAACTAGGGGCACAGATACGCAGTATTTT

D: .
size: .
J: TRBJ2-5
V: TRBV5-4
CDR3: CASRPPTGETQYF
DNA: TGTGCCAGCAGACCTCCTACTGGGGAGACCCAGTACTTC

D: .
size: .
J: TRBJ2-1
V: TRBV6-5
CDR3: CASSYSVGSSYNEQFF
DNA: TGTGCCAGCAGTTACTCGGTGGGAAGCTCCTACAATGAGCAGTTCTTC

D: .
size: once
J: TRBJ2-7
V: TRBV28
CDR3: CASSTRGVWEQYF
DNA: TGTGCCAGCAGCACCCGCGGGGTGTGGGAGCAGTACTTC

D: TRBD1
size: .
J: TRBJ1-2
V: TRBV6-4
CDR3: CASRIGTDSNYGYTF
DNA: TGTGCCAGCAGAATTGGGACAGACTCTAACTATGGCTACACCTTC

D: TRBD2
size: .
J: TRBJ2-3
V: TRBV5-4
CDR3: CASSLKSGIGDTQYF
DNA: TGTGCCAGCAGCTTGAAAAGCGGGATCGGGGATACGCAGTATTTT

D: TRBD2
size: .
J: TRBJ2-1
V: TRBV28
CDR3: CASSILAGGRAYNEQFF
DNA: TGTGCCAGCAGTATCCTAGCGGGAGGGAGGGCGTACAATGAGCAGTTCTTC

D: .
size: few
J: TRBJ2-3
V: TRBV5-1
CDR3: CASSLGTAGEDTQYF
DNA: TGCGCCAGCAGCTTGGGGACAGCCGGCGAAGATACGCAGTATTTT

D: .
size: .
J: TRBJ2-5
V: TRBV5-1
CDR3: CASRMEETQYF
DNA: TGCGCCAGCAGGATGGAAGAGACCCAGTACTTC

D: .
size: .
J: TRBJ1-1
V: TRBV6-6
CDR3: CASSPNTEAFF
DNA: TGTGCCAGCAGTCCTAACACTGAAGCTTTCTTT

D: .
size: .
J: TRBJ2-6
V: TRBV5-1
CDR3: CASSLDGSGANVLTF
DNA: TGCGCCAGCAGCTTGGACGGCTCTGGGGCCAACGTCCTGACTTTC

D: TRBD1
size: few
J: TRBJ2-5
V: TRBV29-1
CDR3: CSTNRGQGETQYF
DNA: TGCAGCACAAACAGGGGGCAGGGGGAGACCCAGTACTTC

D: .
size: .
J: TRBJ1-4
V: TRBV7-9
CDR3: CASSLVPPEKLFF
DNA: TGTGCCAGCAGCTTAGTACCTCCGGAAAAACTGTTTTTT

D: TRBD2
size: many
J: TRBJ2-7
V: TRBV6-5
CDR3: CASSPLAGEIYEQYF
DNA: TGTGCCAGCAGCCCCTTAGCGGGAGAAATCTACGAGCAGTACTTC

D: .
size: .
J: TRBJ2-3
V: TRBV11-1
CDR3: CASSFGQTNTDTQYF
DNA: TGTGCCAGCAGCTTCGGACAGACCAACACAGATACGCAGTATTTT

D: TRBD1
size: many
J: TRBJ2-2
V: TRBV7-2
CDR3: CASSPQGTGELFF
DNA: TGTGCCAGCAGCCCACAGGGGACCGGGGAGCTGTTTTTT

D: .
size: many
J: TRBJ1-1
V: TRBV7-2
CDR3: CASSLGHNTEAFF
DNA: TGTGCCAGCAGCTTAGGACACAACACTGAAGCTTTCTTT

D: .
size: few
J: TRBJ1-2
V: TRBV28
CDR3: CASSSRDYGYTF
DNA: TGTGCCAGCAGTTCTCGAGACTATGGCTACACCTTC

D: .
size: .
J: TRBJ1-5
V: TRBV15
CDR3: CATSRDRKGNQPQHF
DNA: TGTGCCACCAGCAGAGATCGGAAAGGTAATCAGCCCCAGCATTTT

D: .
size: few
J: TRBJ2-7
V: TRBV25-1
CDR3: CASTARDYEQYF
DNA: TGTGCCAGCACCGCCCGGGACTACGAGCAGTACTTC